The sequence of this T cell receptor (beta chain) was determined in a study of OX40 agonist ivuxolimab in advanced cancers. Germline loops: CDR1 PRHDT, CDR2 FYEKMQ (reference sequence). CDR3 length equals 13 residues. V was trimmed by 0 bases and J by 3 bases, leaving 5 bases between them. TCRdb keeps only in-frame clones here, not all; method: immunoSEQ multiplex PCR. The profile covers tens of thousands of clones, with roughly 80% appearing a single time and 21% taken by the ten largest. This chain links TRBV13 with TRBJ1-2; maybe TRBD1 (5 bases). This sample comprised CD4+ or CD8+ T cells sorted from blood, obtained in a trial of the OX40 agonist ivuxolimab. The receptor was isolated from an adult with an advanced solid tumor such as melanoma, head and neck, liver or kidney cancer. For the CDR3, the DNA is TGTGCCAGCAGCTTAGGGGGGGACTATGGCTACACCTTC. This translates into CASSLGGDYGYTF.